Sequencing of this T cell receptor (beta chain) was carried out in a study of siplizumab effects on memory and regulatory T cells. The germline gives CDR1 SGHRS, CDR2 YFSETQ. V shed 4 bases, J shed 5 bases, and the junction held 6 bases outside the gene matches. The CDR3 is 15 residues long. The protocol was immunoSEQ multiplex PCR, while the TCRdb copy is restricted to in-frame clones and leaves out a portion. Of 85,000 to 120,000 clones listed, approximately 90% are singletons. V is TRBV5-1 and J is TRBJ1-4; TRBD1 matches at 9 bases. This TCR was recovered from a human donor in good health. The material sequenced was CD4+ T cells sorted from blood. The DNA for the CDR3 is TGCGCCAGCAGCGAACCCGGGACAGGGAATGAAAAACTGTTTTTT. Translated: CASSEPGTGNEKLFF. Drawing the rest from reference TRBV5-1 and TRBJ1-4, the complete variable domain is KAGVTQTPRYLIKTRGQQVTLSCSPISGHRSVSWYQQTPGQGLQFLFEYFSETQRNKGNFPGRFSGRQFSNSRSEMNVSTLELGDSALYLCASSEPGTGNEKLFFGSGTQLSVL.